A selection of T cell receptor beta chains follows, all from one sample in a study of blood T cell repertoires in COVID-19. Measured with immunoSEQ multiplex PCR; TCRdb has only the in-frame clones, and not every one. The sample records 250,000 to 300,000 clones, approximately 85% being singletons. Sequenced material: PBMCs or T cells enriched from blood (not recorded which). The receptors here all came from a woman aged 45-65 years who had recovered from COVID-19. Both conserved end residues are part of each CDR3. The order of the fields is D gene, clone size, V gene, J gene, CDR3 DNA, CDR3 protein. A D gene is named only where the DNA matches it firmly. Clone size appears in some rows only: once, few, many, or a class for an expanded clone.

TRBD1	-	TRBV3-1/TRBV3-2	TRBJ1-2	TGTGCCAGCAGCCAAGACCCACTGGACAGGTTGGCCGGCTACACCTTC	CASSQDPLDRLAGYTF
-	-	TRBV19	TRBJ1-1	TGTGCCAGTAGTATAGGTCTCCGGGAGACTGAAGCTTTCTTT	CASSIGLRETEAFF
TRBD2	-	TRBV13	TRBJ2-2	TGTGCCAGCAGCTTCAGTTTAGCGGGAGTGGCCGGGGAGCTGTTTTTT	CASSFSLAGVAGELFF
-	-	TRBV7-6	TRBJ2-3	TGTGCCAGCAGCTTAATGAACACAGGGGATACGCAGTATTTT	CASSLMNTGDTQYF
-	-	TRBV9	TRBJ2-7	TGTGCCAGCAGCCAGAGCGGCGCTCTGAACTACGAGCAGTACTTC	CASSQSGALNYEQYF
-	-	TRBV30	TRBJ1-1	TGTGCCTGGATCCCGGTCAGGAGGATGAACACTGAAGCTTTCTTT	CAWIPVRRMNTEAFF
-	-	TRBV5-1	TRBJ1-1	TGCGCCAGCAGCTTGACAGGGTCTGAAGCTTTCTTT	CASSLTGSEAFF
-	once	TRBV6-6	TRBJ1-1	TGTGCCAGCACCCCCGTGGCGGGCAACACTGAAGCTTTCTTT	CASTPVAGNTEAFF
-	-	TRBV28	TRBJ1-6	TGTGCCAGCACCATGGGGGGACTGTCTAATTCACCCCTCCACTTT	CASTMGGLSNSPLHF
-	-	TRBV5-1	TRBJ2-5	TGCGCCAGCAGCTTGGAAGGGGGAGAGACCCAGTACTTC	CASSLEGGETQYF
TRBD1	-	TRBV5-5	TRBJ2-2	TGTGCCAGCAGCCCGCGCCCGGGACAGGGTACAGGCGGGGAGCTGTTTTTT	CASSPRPGQGTGGELFF
TRBD1	few	TRBV11-3	TRBJ1-1	TGTGCCAGCAGCTTAAAGAGACAGGGGGCAATCACTGAAGCTTTCTTT	CASSLKRQGAITEAFF
-	-	TRBV5-1	TRBJ2-7	TGCGCCAGCAGCCAACGGACAGTAACCTACGAGCAGTACTTC	CASSQRTVTYEQYF
TRBD1	-	TRBV18	TRBJ2-7	TGTGCCAGCTCACCATCGACAGGGAGCTCCTACGAGCAGTACTTC	CASSPSTGSSYEQYF
TRBD1	-	TRBV6-1	TRBJ2-7	TGTGCCAGCAGTGATTTAAGGACAGGGGCCCCCTACGAGCAGTACTTC	CASSDLRTGAPYEQYF
-	once	TRBV28	TRBJ2-1	TGTGCCAGCAGACCTCCCCCTGACAGGATTGAGCAGTTCTTC	CASRPPPDRIEQFF
TRBD2	few	TRBV20-1	TRBJ2-2	TGCAGTGCTAGTCGGGAGGGCCTTGTCGGGGAGCTGTTTTTT	CSASREGLVGELFF
TRBD2	-	TRBV4-1	TRBJ2-3	TGCGCCAGCAGCCAAGCCTCGACTAGCGGATACACAGATACGCAGTATTTT	CASSQASTSGYTDTQYF
TRBD1	-	TRBV19	TRBJ1-6	TGTGCCAGTAGTACAGGGGGAGTTAATTCACCCCTCCACTTT	CASSTGGVNSPLHF
-	-	TRBV7-6	TRBJ1-4	TGTGCCAGCAGCTTATTGGGGAGAACTAATGAAAAACTGTTTTTT	CASSLLGRTNEKLFF
-	-	TRBV11-1	TRBJ2-7	TGTGCCAGCAGCCCAGTCTCTCTCTACGAGCAGTACTTC	CASSPVSLYEQYF
TRBD2	-	TRBV5-1	TRBJ2-1	TGCGCCAGCAGCTTAGAAATAGCGGGAGGGGGGAATGAGCAGTTCTTC	CASSLEIAGGGNEQFF
-	few	TRBV5-1	TRBJ1-1	TGCGCCAGCAGCTTGGACAGGGTGAACACTGAAGCTTTCTTT	CASSLDRVNTEAFF
TRBD1	-	TRBV5-8	TRBJ2-7	TGTGCCAGCAGCCCCTGGGGGACAGGGTTCGAGCAGTACTTC	CASSPWGTGFEQYF
TRBD1	-	TRBV11-2	TRBJ2-1	TGTGCCAGCAGTCGGGACAGGGTAGGTGAGCAGTTCTTC	CASSRDRVGEQFF
TRBD1	-	TRBV10-3	TRBJ2-5	TGTGCCATCAGTGGGAGGACAGGGGAAGGAGAGACCCAGTACTTC	CAISGRTGEGETQYF
TRBD1	-	TRBV19	TRBJ2-7	TGTGCCAGTAGTAGCCGGGGACAGGGAGGGGCGATCGAGCAGTACTTC	CASSSRGQGGAIEQYF
TRBD1	-	TRBV7-9	TRBJ2-5	TGTGCCAGCAGCCGGGACAGGGGGCGCCAAGAGACCCAGTACTTC	CASSRDRGRQETQYF
-	-	TRBV5-5	TRBJ2-1	TGTGCCAGCAGCTCGGGGTTGGGTAGGAATGAGCAGTTCTTC	CASSSGLGRNEQFF
TRBD1	-	TRBV11-2	TRBJ1-6	TGTGCCAGCAGCTCACAGGGGTCTAATTCACCCCTCCACTTT	CASSSQGSNSPLHF
-	-	TRBV7-9	TRBJ2-1	TGTGCCAGCAGCCTAGTCGCCTACAATGAGCAGTTCTTC	CASSLVAYNEQFF
-	-	TRBV11-2	TRBJ2-1	TGTGCCAGCAGCCCCTCTAGTTCCTACAATGAGCAGTTCTTC	CASSPSSSYNEQFF
-	-	TRBV28	TRBJ2-7	TGTGCCAGCAGTTTACAGGGGTCAACGGACGAGCAGTACTTC	CASSLQGSTDEQYF
-	-	TRBV18	TRBJ2-2	TGTGCCAGCTCACGATACGGACAGCCTAACACCGGGGAGCTGTTTTTT	CASSRYGQPNTGELFF
TRBD1	few	TRBV7-9	TRBJ2-7	TGTGCCAGCAGCGATACAGGGGGCCGCTACGAGCAGTACTTC	CASSDTGGRYEQYF
-	once	TRBV19	TRBJ1-6	TGTGCCAGTAAGACGGAAGGGGCAATAGGTTCACCCCTCCACTTT	CASKTEGAIGSPLHF
-	-	TRBV28	TRBJ2-3	TGTGCCAGCAGCTTCCCGGGACTGTCCTACACAGATACGCAGTATTTT	CASSFPGLSYTDTQYF
-	-	TRBV27	TRBJ1-2	TGTGCCAGCAGTTTCGGCAGGGACTATGGCTACACCTTC	CASSFGRDYGYTF
-	-	TRBV27	TRBJ2-7	TGTGCCAGCAGTTCTAGGGGGTCCTACGAGCAGTACTTC	CASSSRGSYEQYF
-	-	TRBV10-3	TRBJ2-1	TGTGCCATCAATACTGACAGCTACAATGAGCAGTTCTTC	CAINTDSYNEQFF
TRBD1	-	TRBV4-1	TRBJ2-1	TGCGCCAGCAGCCACCTCGTTACTGTCCCGGGACAGAGAAATGAGCAGTTCTTC	CASSHLVTVPGQRNEQFF
-	-	TRBV2	TRBJ1-5	TGTGCCAGCAGTGAGACAGAGTATCAGCCCCAGCATTTT	CASSETEYQPQHF
TRBD1	-	TRBV29-1	TRBJ2-3	TGCAGCGCGTTACAGGGGGCAATAGATACGCAGTATTTT	CSALQGAIDTQYF
TRBD1	once	TRBV7-9	TRBJ2-7	TGTGCCAGCAGCTCTCACGACAGGGCTGCGGCCTACGAGCAGTACTTC	CASSSHDRAAAYEQYF
-	-	TRBV28	TRBJ1-1	TGTGCCAGCACCCGGGGAGTGGCTGGTGCTGAAGCTTTCTTT	CASTRGVAGAEAFF
-	-	TRBV28	TRBJ1-5	TGTGCCAGCAGTTTACACGGATGGCAGGAGCCCCAGCATTTT	CASSLHGWQEPQHF
-	-	TRBV4-1	TRBJ1-2	TGCGCCAGCAGCCAAGAGATCACAGCCCGAGTTTACTATGGCTACACCTTC	CASSQEITARVYYGYTF
-	-	TRBV28	TRBJ2-7	TGTGCCAGCAGTTTGTGGGCAGCCTACGAGCAGTACTTC	CASSLWAAYEQYF
TRBD1	-	TRBV5-5	TRBJ1-5	TGTGCCAGCAGCTTCGGACAGGGCGTCAATCAGCCCCAGCATTTT	CASSFGQGVNQPQHF
TRBD2	-	TRBV4-1	TRBJ2-2	TGCGCCAGCAGCCAGGACACGACTAGCGGGAGAGATGGGGAGCTGTTTTTT	CASSQDTTSGRDGELFF
-	-	TRBV28	TRBJ2-1	TGTGCCAGCAGTTTAGAGGAGCGGAGCTCCTACAATGAGCAGTTCTTC	CASSLEERSSYNEQFF